The rows below give T cell receptor beta chains drawn from one sample of a study of blood T cell repertoires in COVID-19. TCRdb keeps only in-frame clones here, not all; method: immunoSEQ multiplex PCR. The data contain hundreds of thousands of clones, around 90% of them singletons. Sequenced material: PBMCs or T cells enriched from blood (not recorded which). The receptors shown here come from a middle-aged woman who had recovered from COVID-19. Each CDR3 is given with its conserved first and last residue. The D gene is left open where the match is weak. Not all rows give a size; the values are once, few, many and, for expanded clones, a class.

>few|15|TRBV7-2|TRBJ1-5|TRBD1
TGTGCCAGCAGCCAAGGGACAGGGGGCAATCAGCCCCAGCATTTT
CASSQGTGGNQPQHF
>NA|18|TRBV29-1|TRBJ2-7|TRBD2
TGCAGCACAATGGGCCCTACTAGCGGGAACCTAGGAGGCTACGAGCAGTACTTC
CSTMGPTSGNLGGYEQYF
>NA|15|TRBV2|TRBJ2-1|TRBD1
TGTGCCAGCAGTCGGTGGACAGGGGCCTACAATGAGCAGTTCTTC
CASSRWTGAYNEQFF
>NA|15|TRBV24-1|TRBJ2-2|NA
TGTGCCACCAGTGCGGGGGAGATATTCACCGGGGAGCTGTTTTTT
CATSAGEIFTGELFF
>NA|16|TRBV19|TRBJ2-3|TRBD1
TGTGCCAGTAGTCCCCTCAGGGGGAAAAGCACAGATACGCAGTATTTT
CASSPLRGKSTDTQYF
>few|15|TRBV7-2|TRBJ2-7|TRBD2
TGTGCCAGCAGCATGACTAGCGGTTCTACCTACGAGCAGTACTTC
CASSMTSGSTYEQYF
>NA|16|TRBV24-1|TRBJ2-7|TRBD2
TGTGCCACCAGTGATGGGGGCCCGGGACTAGGCTACGAGCAGTACTTC
CATSDGGPGLGYEQYF
>NA|13|TRBV11-3|TRBJ2-7|TRBD2
TGTGCCAGTGCGATCGGGAGGGGAGGAGAGCAGTACTTC
CASAIGRGGEQYF
>NA|14|TRBV6-1|TRBJ1-1|NA
TGTGCCAGCAGTGAGGGACTGCCGAACACTGAAGCTTTCTTT
CASSEGLPNTEAFF
>few|19|TRBV9|TRBJ2-2|TRBD2
TGTGCCAGCAGCGTAGACGGAACTAGCGGGAGGGGTGTGGAAGGGGAGCTGTTTTTT
CASSVDGTSGRGVEGELFF
>NA|13|TRBV6-5|TRBJ1-6|NA
TGTGCCAGCAGAGCAGGGTATAATTCACCCCTCCACTTT
CASRAGYNSPLHF
>NA|14|TRBV18|TRBJ2-5|NA
TGTGCCAGCTCACCCATTTGGACAGAGGAGACCCAGTACTTC
CASSPIWTEETQYF
>NA|16|TRBV27|TRBJ2-1|TRBD1
TGTGCCAGCACCCCCCTAGGGGGCGGAACGGCGAATGAGCAGTTCTTC
CASTPLGGGTANEQFF
>NA|14|TRBV5-1|TRBJ1-5|TRBD1
TGCGCCAGCAGCTGGGGACAGGGGAATCAGCCCCAGCATTTT
CASSWGQGNQPQHF
>few|15|TRBV28|TRBJ1-6|TRBD1
TGTGCCAGCAGTTTTTCCGACAGGGTCAATTCACCCCTCCACTTT
CASSFSDRVNSPLHF
>few|15|TRBV5-1|TRBJ2-5|NA
TGCGCCAGCAGCTTGTGGGCTATTTCAGGGGAGACCCAGTACTTC
CASSLWAISGETQYF
>once|13|TRBV15|TRBJ2-3|TRBD1
TGTGCCACGATGACAGGGCGCACAGATACGCAGTATTTT
CATMTGRTDTQYF
>NA|16|TRBV7-2|TRBJ2-7|TRBD2
TGTGCCAGCAGCTTAGCCGTAGCGGGAGGCTCCTACGAGCAGTACTTC
CASSLAVAGGSYEQYF
>NA|14|TRBV7-3|TRBJ2-2|NA
TGTGCCAGCAGTCCAAAACGAGGTACCGGGGAGCTGTTTTTT
CASSPKRGTGELFF
>NA|15|TRBV30|TRBJ2-7|NA
TGTGCCTGGAGTGTGCTCACTCGAAAGTTCTCCGAGCAGTACTTC
CAWSVLTRKFSEQYF
>NA|17|TRBV7-3|TRBJ2-1|NA
TGTGCCAGCAGCCGCCGGGGGGCGGGAGAGGGGTACAATGAGCAGTTCTTC
CASSRRGAGEGYNEQFF
>few|16|TRBV21-1|TRBJ2-5|NA
TGTGCCAGCAGCAAAGTGTACGCAGGGGGCCAAGAGACCCAGTACTTC
CASSKVYAGGQETQYF
>many|15|TRBV18|TRBJ1-5|TRBD1
TGTGCCAGCTCCAAAGAGGGACAGGCCAATCAGCCCCAGCATTTT
CASSKEGQANQPQHF
>few|15|TRBV7-9|TRBJ2-7|TRBD2
TGTGCCAGCAGCCAAAATAGCGGGAGGGCCTACGAGCAGTACTTC
CASSQNSGRAYEQYF
>NA|16|TRBV6-5|TRBJ2-1|TRBD2
TGTGCCAGCAGTTATCTTATGGGACTAGGTTACAATGAGCAGTTCTTC
CASSYLMGLGYNEQFF
>NA|15|TRBV20-1|TRBJ1-1|NA
TGCAGTGCTAGTTCCCGACGCAGGCTGAACACTGAAGCTTTCTTT
CSASSRRRLNTEAFF
>NA|15|TRBV7-8|TRBJ1-2|NA
TGTGCCAGCAGCTCCATGGGGGACAATAGTTATGGCTACACCTTC
CASSSMGDNSYGYTF
>NA|14|TRBV6-5|TRBJ2-7|TRBD2
TGTGCCAGCAGCCGGACTAGCGGGAGGTCCGAGCAGTACTTC
CASSRTSGRSEQYF
>NA|14|TRBV30|TRBJ1-6|TRBD1
TGTGCCTGGAGTGTAGCAGGGGGCTTGTCACCCCTCCACTTT
CAWSVAGGLSPLHF
>NA|13|TRBV20-1|TRBJ2-1|TRBD2
TGCAGTGCTAGTGGCGGGGGGAACAATGAGCAGTTCTTC
CSASGGGNNEQFF
>NA|17|TRBV3-1/TRBV3-2|TRBJ1-2|NA
TGTGCCAGCAGCCAAGAGGACTTGTGGGGACATAGATATGGCTACACCTTC
CASSQEDLWGHRYGYTF
>NA|14|TRBV3-1/TRBV3-2|TRBJ1-6|TRBD1
TGTGCCAGCAGCCTTTCGGGACAGGGTGAACCCCTCCACTTT
CASSLSGQGEPLHF
>NA|14|TRBV6-1|TRBJ1-1|NA
TGTGCCAGCAGTGATGGGCAGGGGAACACTGAAGCTTTCTTT
CASSDGQGNTEAFF
>NA|11|TRBV20-1|TRBJ2-1|NA
TGCAGTGCTCGACTAGTGACTGAGCAGTTCTTC
CSARLVTEQFF
>NA|17|TRBV7-8|TRBJ2-1|TRBD1
TGTGCCAGCAGCTTAGCCGGACAGGGGCTCCTCGGCAATGAGCAGTTCTTC
CASSLAGQGLLGNEQFF
>NA|13|TRBV12-3/TRBV12-4|TRBJ1-2|TRBD1
TGTGCCAGCAGTTTAAGGGGGACAGGGGACTACACCTTC
CASSLRGTGDYTF
>NA|14|TRBV30|TRBJ2-7|NA
TGTGCCTGGAGCTTACCAGGGATAGCCTACGAGCAGTACTTC
CAWSLPGIAYEQYF
>NA|16|TRBV4-3|TRBJ2-1|TRBD1
TGCGCCAGCAGCCAAGAGAACAGGGGGCCTTACAATGAGCAGTTCTTC
CASSQENRGPYNEQFF
>NA|15|TRBV19|TRBJ2-5|NA
TGTGCCAGTAGTATTTCCGGACAGAGGGGAGAGACCCAGTACTTC
CASSISGQRGETQYF
>NA|16|TRBV28|TRBJ2-1|TRBD2
TGTGCCAGCAGTCCCGGACTAGCGGGAGGGCGGAATGAGCAGTTCTTC
CASSPGLAGGRNEQFF
>NA|15|TRBV2|TRBJ2-7|NA
TGTGCCAGCAGTGAAGCTGGTGGTAGCCTCTACGAGCAGTACTTC
CASSEAGGSLYEQYF
>NA|14|TRBV29-1|TRBJ2-7|TRBD1
TGCAGCGCGACCAGAGGGACAGGGGGCCACGAGCAGTACTTC
CSATRGTGGHEQYF
>few|16|TRBV27|TRBJ2-5|NA
TGTGCCAGCAGTTTTGTAGGACAGCGGACCCAAGAGACCCAGTACTTC
CASSFVGQRTQETQYF
>NA|16|TRBV18|TRBJ2-2|TRBD2
TGTGCCAGCTCACGTAAGCTAGCGGAGAACACCGGGGAGCTGTTTTTT
CASSRKLAENTGELFF
>NA|11|TRBV20-1|TRBJ2-1|NA
TGCAGTGCCAGGGTGTTCAATGAGCAGTTCTTC
CSARVFNEQFF
>NA|14|TRBV27|TRBJ1-1|NA
TGTGCCAGCAGTCAAGACAGGCTGAACACTGAAGCTTTCTTT
CASSQDRLNTEAFF
>NA|12|TRBV28|TRBJ1-3|NA
TGTGCCAGCAGTCTAAGACAGGCAAACATATATTTT
CASSLRQANIYF
>once|14|TRBV19|TRBJ2-3|TRBD2
TGTGCCAGCGAGGATAGCGGGAGGATTGGGGCGCAGTATTTT
CASEDSGRIGAQYF
>NA|15|TRBV7-8|TRBJ2-7|TRBD1
TGTGCCAGCAGCTTAATCGGGACAGGGGTCTACGAGCAGTACTTC
CASSLIGTGVYEQYF
>NA|14|TRBV3-1/TRBV3-2|TRBJ2-1|NA
TGTGCCAGCAGCCAGGGGGGATCCTACAATGAGCAGTTCTTC
CASSQGGSYNEQFF
>NA|13|TRBV4-2|TRBJ2-2|NA
TGTGCCAGCAGCCAAGACCGCACCGGGGAGCTGTTTTTT
CASSQDRTGELFF
>NA|14|TRBV11-2|TRBJ1-6|TRBD1
TGTGCCAGCAGCCCAGGGGGTTTCAATTCACCCCTCCACTTT
CASSPGGFNSPLHF
>NA|18|TRBV7-6|TRBJ2-5|NA
TGTGCCAGCAACCCGAATGAGGAGGGAGTGGTTTGGTCAGAGACCCAGTACTTC
CASNPNEEGVVWSETQYF
>NA|17|TRBV28|TRBJ1-2|NA
TGTGCCAGCAGTTTATTTTCACCCCTGAGCGATCGCTATGGCTACACCTTC
CASSLFSPLSDRYGYTF
>once|14|TRBV2|TRBJ1-2|TRBD1
TGTGCCAGCAGTGCAGCCAGGGGGTGGCGGGGCTACACCTTC
CASSAARGWRGYTF
>few|11|TRBV28|TRBJ2-7|NA
TGTGCCAGCAGTTCAAACTACGAGCAGTACTTC
CASSSNYEQYF
>NA|16|TRBV5-1|TRBJ2-5|TRBD1
TGCGCCAGCAGCGCGACATCCGGGACAGGGTCCGAGACCCAGTACTTC
CASSATSGTGSETQYF